Below, 29 T cell receptor beta chains from the same sample are listed, as sequenced in a study of human T cells and chemical hapten exposure. It was unfractionated whole blood from which total RNA was extracted. In TCRdb, the 5' RACE reads were re-called with MiXCR into one record per CDR3 protein. The sample carries 110,000 or so distinct CDR3 sequences, approximately 19% recorded once. The receptors were gathered from a human donor in good health.

The chain joins TRBV11-1 to TRBJ2-7, with TRBD2 identical over 9 bases. Germline CDR1 SGHAT, CDR2 FQDESV (reference sequence). This CDR3 is built from 16 residues. J was trimmed by 4 bases and V by 5 bases; bases with no gene match: 12. The CDR3 DNA is TGTGCCAGCAGCCTCTCCGGGACTAGCAAAACTTACGAGCAGTACTTC. This sequence encodes CASSLSGTSKTYEQYF.

This clonotype was seen a handful of times. The V gene is TRBV27, the J gene TRBJ2-1, with D unresolved. Trimming pared 1 base from V and 8 bases from J, leaving 12 bases between. This CDR3 contains 14 residues. CDR1 and CDR2 (germline): MNHEY, SMNVEV (reference sequence). Here the CDR3 reads CASSLLSGFDEQFF. CDR3 DNA: TGTGCCAGCAGTTTATTATCAGGATTCGATGAGCAGTTCTTC.

This clonotype was recorded a few times. The rearrangement uses TRBV7-3 and TRBJ2-3; D remains ambiguous. Per the germline V gene, CDR1 is SGHTA and CDR2 is FQGTGA. V lost 5 bases, J lost 6 bases, and 12 bases lay in between. The CDR3 length is 13 residues. The CDR3 coding sequence is TGTGCCAGCAGCCTGTCGCTTTCGGATACGCAGTATTTT. Translating gives CASSLSLSDTQYF.

This clonotype was found a few times. The rearrangement uses TRBV6-4 and TRBJ2-2; 10 bases fit TRBD2. CDR1 MRHNA and CDR2 SNTAGT come from the germline V gene. The CDR3 spans 15 residues. V lost 5 bases and J lost 3; bases outside the gene matches: 3. In DNA, the CDR3 is TGTGCCAGCAGTAAGACTAGCGGGTACACCGGGGAGCTGTTTTTT. As protein: CASSKTSGYTGELFF.

This clonotype has a count of ten or more. This rearrangement joins TRBV15 to TRBJ2-7, with 8 bases matching TRBD2. The CDR3 runs 15 residues. After removal of 3 bases from V and 2 bases from J, the junction contained 6 bases not matched to a gene. The V gene's germline CDR1 is LNHNV and CDR2 YYDKDF (reference sequence). The CDR3 DNA sequence: TGTGCCACCAGCAGGGCTTCGGGACTAGCCTACGAGCAGTACTTC. Translating gives CATSRASGLAYEQYF. The full variable domain, completed using reference TRBV15 and TRBJ2-7, is DAMVIQNPRYQVTQFGKPVTLSCSQTLNHNVMYWYQQKSSQAPKLLFHYYDKDFNNEADTPDNFQSRRPNTSFCFLDIRSPGLGDTAMYLCATSRASGLAYEQYFGPGTRLTVT.

This clonotype was seen only a few times. The chain recombines TRBV9 with TRBJ2-2; D remains unclear. CDR3 length: 14 amino acids. Looked up from germline, CDR1 is SGDLS and CDR2 is YYNGEE. Trimming removed 0 bases from V and 6 bases from J, with 9 bases in between. As DNA, the CDR3 is TGTGCCAGCAGCGTAGGGAGTCGAGCCGGGGAGCTGTTTTTT. Protein product: CASSVGSRAGELFF.

This clonotype showed up just a few times. The rearrangement uses TRBV28 and TRBJ1-5, with D possibly being TRBD1 (5 bases). Trimming shortened V by 7 bases and J by 7 bases, and 17 bases separated the two germline ends. The V gene's germline CDR1 is MDHEN and CDR2 SYDVKM. This CDR3 region has 14 residues. CDR3 loop: CASTPDNRAQPQHF. The CDR3 DNA reads TGTGCCAGCACCCCGGACAACCGGGCCCAGCCCCAGCATTTT. Full variable domain (remainder filled in from reference TRBV28 and TRBJ1-5): DVKVTQSSRYLVKRTGEKVFLECVQDMDHENMFWYRQDPGLGLRLIYFSYDVKMKEKGDIPEGYSVSREKKERFSLILESASTNQTSMYLCASTPDNRAQPQHFGDGTRLSIL.

The gene calls are TRBV6-5 and TRBJ1-1; no firm D call. V dropped 2 bases and J dropped 0 bases, with 7 bases sitting between them. This CDR3 is built from 14 residues. CDR1 is MNHEY and CDR2 is SVGAGI in the germline V gene. In nucleotides, the CDR3 is TGTGCCAGCAGTTACACGGATATGAACACTGAAGCTTTCTTT. Amino acid sequence: CASSYTDMNTEAFF.

This clonotype has only a few counts. The gene calls are TRBV5-8 and TRBJ2-5, with D perhaps TRBD1 or TRBD2 (6 bases each). This CDR3 is 14 amino acids long. Trimming removed 3 bases at V and 5 bases at J, with 14 bases between. Germline CDR1 is SGHTS and CDR2 is YDEGEE. The CDR3 coding sequence is TGTGCCAGCAGCTCCGGGGGCGCGCGGGAGACCCAGTACTTC. It specifies CASSSGGARETQYF.

The rearrangement joins TRBV3-1 to TRBJ2-1, with 7 nucleotides matching TRBD2. The germline CDR1 and CDR2 sequences are LGHDT and YNNKEL (reference sequence). This CDR3 contains 16 residues. V trimming: 3 bases; J trimming: 5 bases; junction bases outside the gene matches: 10. In nucleotides, the CDR3 is TGTGCCAGCAGCCAGGTCGCAGGGACTAAGAACAATGAGCAGTTCTTC. This codes for CASSQVAGTKNNEQFF.

This clonotype was recorded many times. J is TRBJ1-1 and V is TRBV6-5; no clear D gene. The CDR3 contains 15 residues. Between the trimmed V and J ends, which lost 0 bases and 1 base, there was a span of 9 bases. The germline V gene encodes CDR1 MNHEY and CDR2 SVGAGI. In DNA form, the CDR3 reads TGTGCCAGCAGTTACTCGCCGGTCCCGAACACTGAAGCTTTCTTT. It yields the protein CASSYSPVPNTEAFF.

This sequence joins TRBV5-1 and TRBJ2-7; the match to TRBD1 covers 10 bases. V shed 2 bases and J 6 bases; nucleotides not matched to a gene: 5. The CDR3 runs 14 residues. CDR1 and CDR2 from the germline V gene are SGHRS and YFSETQ. CDR3 sequence reads: CASSFRDRGGEQYF. In DNA, the CDR3 is TGCGCCAGCAGCTTTAGGGACAGGGGAGGCGAGCAGTACTTC.

This chain uses TRBV28 with TRBJ2-5; perhaps TRBD1 as D (5 bases). Trimming pared 5 bases from V and 3 bases from J, leaving 13 bases between. The CDR3 is 14 amino acids. The V gene's germline CDR1 is MDHEN and CDR2 SYDVKM. CDR3 loop: CASSPPRVKETQYF. The CDR3, as DNA: TGTGCCAGCAGTCCCCCCAGGGTTAAAGAGACCCAGTACTTC. Looking up the rest from reference TRBV28 and TRBJ2-5 gives the full variable domain: DVKVTQSSRYLVKRTGEKVFLECVQDMDHENMFWYRQDPGLGLRLIYFSYDVKMKEKGDIPEGYSVSREKKERFSLILESASTNQTSMYLCASSPPRVKETQYFGPGTRLLVL.

The gene calls are TRBV12-3 or TRBV12-4 and TRBJ1-1; 10 nucleotides align to TRBD1. With V trimmed by 1 base and J by 4 bases, 9 bases remained unmatched. The length of the CDR3 is 17 residues. The DNA of the CDR3 is TGTGCCAGCAGTTTAGGCTGGAGACAGGGGGCAGGCACTGAAGCTTTCTTT. Translated, it gives CASSLGWRQGAGTEAFF.

This chain joins TRBV29-1 and TRBJ1-5, with D possibly TRBD1 on 5 matching bases. V was cut by 4 bases and J by 1 base, with 8 bases left in between. This CDR3 contains 13 residues. CDR1 is SQVTM, CDR2 ANQGSEA, per germline. CDR3 in amino acids: CSVGGLSNQPQHF. CDR3 nucleotide sequence: TGCAGCGTTGGGGGGTTAAGCAATCAGCCCCAGCATTTT. Supplemented by reference TRBV29-1 and TRBJ1-5, the full variable domain reads SAVISQKPSRDICQRGTSLTIQCQVDSQVTMMFWYRQQPGQSLTLIATANQGSEATYESGFVIDKFPISRPNLTFSTLTVSNMSPEDSSIYLCSVGGLSNQPQHFGDGTRLSIL.

This clonotype has only one observation. The rearrangement uses TRBV5-1 and TRBJ2-7; D not certain. Germline V CDR1 and CDR2: SGHRS, YFSETQ. V was clipped by 3 bases and J by 4 bases, with 14 bases between them. The CDR3 totals 14 residues. The CDR3, as DNA: TGCGCCAGCAGCTCAAGACTCTACTCTTACGAGCAGTACTTC. The encoded protein is CASSSRLYSYEQYF.

The rearrangement links TRBV6-5 to TRBJ1-5, with 10 bases matching TRBD1. This CDR3 contains 15 residues. Trimming took 6 bases from V and 1 from J; bases not matched to a gene: 3. Germline lookup yields CDR1 MNHEY and CDR2 SVGAGI. CDR3 sequence (DNA): TGTGCCAGCAGGGGGGACAGGGGAAGCAATCAGCCCCAGCATTTT. This translates into CASRGDRGSNQPQHF.

On this clonotype: One end of the junction fails to match germline, which may point to a read error. V and J are TRBV6-5 and TRBJ1-4, with 8 bases identical to TRBD1. CDR1 and CDR2 from the germline V gene are MNHEY and SVGAGI. The CDR3 has 13 amino acids. The CDR3 coding sequence is TGTGCCACCATGGACAGGGTGGACGAAAAACGGTTTTTT. Translated: CATMDRVDEKRFF.

The chain joins TRBV7-9 to TRBJ1-2; D remains ambiguous. Germline V gene lookup returns CDR1 SEHNR and CDR2 FQNEAQ (reference sequence). This CDR3 comprises 15 residues. The V end lost 3 bases, the J end lost 0 bases, and 11 bases lay between the germline ends. The CDR3 nucleotides read TGTGCCAGCAGCTTGGTTCTGGGAGCTAACTATGGCTACACCTTC. This codes for CASSLVLGANYGYTF.

This clonotype has just a few counts. J is TRBJ1-2 and V is TRBV4-1; TRBD1 aligns across 8 bases. Germline V CDR1 and CDR2: MGHRA, YSYEKL. The CDR3 is 13 residues long. V was clipped by 4 bases and J by 12 bases; unmatched bases: 10. The CDR3 reads CASSPGGHRGNTF. DNA of the CDR3: TGCGCCAGCAGCCCGGGCGGGCACAGGGGGAACACCTTC.

The rearrangement joins TRBV10-3 to TRBJ2-1; D is unclear. Germline-derived CDR1 and CDR2 are ENHRY and SYGVKD. The V gene lost 7 bases and the J gene lost 6 bases, with 13 bases spanning the gap. The CDR3 is 13 amino acids. Here the CDR3 reads CAITLTNSNEQFF. In DNA, the CDR3 is TGTGCCATCACCTTGACAAATTCCAATGAGCAGTTCTTC.

This clonotype was observed a few times. The genes are TRBV11-2 and TRBJ2-7, with D hard to call. The germline V and J ends were trimmed by 10 bases and 0 bases, with 16 bases remaining between them. Germline CDR1 and CDR2: SGHAT and FQNNGV. The CDR3 is made up of 14 amino acids. The CDR3 nucleotides read TGTGCCACCAATTCGGAGACGCGCTCCTACGAGCAGTACTTC. Protein: CATNSETRSYEQYF.

This chain uses TRBV4-1 with TRBJ2-1; TRBD2 aligns across 12 bases. This CDR3 region has 17 residues. The V and J ends lost 4 bases and 8 bases, in that order; junction bases with no gene match: 12. Looked up from germline, CDR1 is MGHRA and CDR2 is YSYEKL. CDR3 amino acids: CASSLRRGLAGGDEQFF. Written as DNA, the CDR3 is TGCGCCAGCAGCCTCCGAAGGGGGCTAGCGGGAGGGGATGAGCAGTTCTTC.

The count of this clonotype is one. This chain connects TRBV27 to TRBJ2-5; TRBD2 aligns across 12 bases. J lost 2 bases, V lost 7 bases, and 5 bases had no gene match. This CDR3 comprises 15 residues. CDR1 is MNHEY and CDR2 is SMNVEV in the germline V gene (reference sequence). This chain's CDR3 is CASTTLAGGQETQYF. DNA for the CDR3: TGTGCCAGCACCACACTAGCGGGAGGACAAGAGACCCAGTACTTC.

This clonotype showed up just a few times. The CDR3 protein is CASSIGGAGRNTEAFF. The CDR3 DNA reads as TGTGCCAGCAGCATAGGTGGGGCAGGGAGGAACACTGAAGCTTTCTTT. This rearrangement joins TRBV5-5 to TRBJ1-1; possible D gene TRBD1, 5 bases. Trimming cost V 4 bases and J 1 base, with 17 bases left between them. Germline loops: CDR1 SGHKS, CDR2 YYEKEE (reference sequence). CDR3 length: 16 residues. Variable domain in full (rest from reference TRBV5-5 and TRBJ1-1): DAGVTQSPTHLIKTRGQQVTLRCSPISGHKSVSWYQQVLGQGPQFIFQYYEKEERGRGNFPDRFSARQFPNYSSELNVNALLLGDSALYLCASSIGGAGRNTEAFFGQGTRLTVV.

The rearrangement uses TRBV27 and TRBJ2-7; D tentatively fits TRBD1 or TRBD2 (6 bases each). The germline V and J ends were trimmed by 0 bases and 3 bases, with 12 bases remaining between them. CDR3 length: 15 amino acids. Germline assignment: CDR1 MNHEY and CDR2 SMNVEV (reference sequence). The CDR3 coding sequence is TGTGCCAGCAGTTTATCAACAGGGAGGAGCTACGAGCAGTACTTC. This encodes CASSLSTGRSYEQYF.

V and J are TRBV7-2 and TRBJ2-4; D is perhaps TRBD2 (5 bases). Per the germline V gene, CDR1 is SGHTA and CDR2 is FQGNSA. This CDR3 comprises 15 residues. Trimming took 5 bases from V and 6 from J, leaving 17 bases between them. The CDR3 reads CASSQNPRGLNIQYF. The DNA of the CDR3 is TGTGCCAGCAGCCAAAACCCCCGGGGTTTAAACATTCAGTACTTC.

This clonotype was observed a few times. V usage is TRBV10-2 and J usage is TRBJ1-1; 8 bases are a match to TRBD1. The germline gives CDR1 WSHSY, CDR2 SAAADI. This CDR3 comprises 13 residues. With 8 bases clipped from V and 5 bases from J, the junction kept 7 bases outside the gene matches. This CDR3 is CASLDRVGTEAFF. CDR3 nucleotide sequence: TGCGCCAGCTTGGACAGGGTAGGGACTGAAGCTTTCTTT.

This clonotype was picked up a small number of times. The V call is TRBV5-1, the J call TRBJ1-1, with D tentatively TRBD1 (5 bases). Trimming took off 3 bases at V and 2 bases at J, with 11 bases between the two ends. CDR1 is SGHRS, CDR2 YFSETQ, per germline. CDR3 length: 14 residues. CDR3: CASSSAGTNTEAFF. The CDR3 DNA reads as TGCGCCAGCAGCTCTGCAGGGACTAACACTGAAGCTTTCTTT.